This T cell receptor beta chain was captured in a study of blood T cells in healthy people across ages. Points from the study as a whole: Diversity was higher, and naive CD4+ cells more numerous, in long-lived donors than in aged donors. Samples with more naive T cells showed higher observed beta diversity.

In regard to this clonotype: Its cognate antigen is unknown.

Researchers isolated at least 7 million PBMCs per sample. With a J-beta primer mix and a sample-barcoded 5' primer, a second PCR ran 7 to 11 cycles. MiXCR was run by TCRdb on the 5' RACE reads, yielding one entry per CDR3 protein. The sample lists over 750,000 distinct CDR3 sequences, around 25% occurring once. The sample was also linked to a second study, of T cells of mothers and their children. That paper adds: Reads obtained per mother exceeded 9.5 million TCR beta CDR3 reads, with several million obtained per child.

The clonotype originates from a boy aged 10-17 years in good health. The source material was blood.

CDR3 sequence: CASSYSSKRVRSYTF. The CDR3 DNA reads TGTGCCAGCAGTTACTCGAGTAAGCGGGTTCGGAGCTACACCTTC. V gene TRBV6-5 combines with J gene TRBJ1-2; no clear D. The CDR3 extends over 15 amino acids. Trimming pared 0 bases from V and 9 bases from J, leaving 17 bases between. Germline assignment: CDR1 MNHEY and CDR2 SVGAGI.